These 7 T cell receptor beta chains were sequenced from one sample in a study of cytomegalovirus exposure and HLA in healthy donors. PCR was performed using 60 Vbeta and 13 Jbeta primers. Data came from immunoSEQ multiplex PCR; TCRdb stores just in-frame clones and leaves some out. Of about 200,000 clones listed, 65% to 85% are singletons. The specimen sequenced was PBMCs. The receptors stem from a boy aged 2 to 9 in good health and CMV-seronegative.

The V call is TRBV19, the J call TRBJ1-1, with D uncertain. CDR1 and CDR2 (germline): LNHDA, SQIVND (reference sequence). The CDR3 totals 15 residues. Trimming took 0 bases from V and 0 from J, leaving 8 bases between them. The CDR3 nucleotides are TGTGCCAGTAGTATAGAAACGGGGATGAACACTGAAGCTTTCTTT. The encoded protein is CASSIETGMNTEAFF.

The gene calls are TRBV7-9 and TRBJ2-7; 11 bases map to TRBD2. V lost 3 bases to trimming and J lost 6 bases; unmatched junction nucleotides: 7. This CDR3 region has 15 residues. The germline V gene encodes CDR1 SEHNR and CDR2 FQNEAQ (reference sequence). The CDR3: CASSFVAGGPGEQYF. DNA for the CDR3: TGTGCCAGCAGCTTTGTAGCGGGGGGGCCTGGCGAGCAGTACTTC.

This chain joins TRBV6-5 and TRBJ1-4, with D uncertain. The CDR3 has 14 amino acids. The germline V gene has CDR1 MNHEY and CDR2 SVGAGI. Between the trimmed V and J ends, which lost 2 bases and 8 bases, there was a span of 12 bases. The CDR3 DNA reads as TGTGCCAGCAGTTACCTTCGAGGAGACGAAAAACTGTTTTTT. It translates to CASSYLRGDEKLFF.

The rearrangement links TRBV29-1 to TRBJ2-3, with a tentative D call TRBD1 (5 bases). The germline CDR1 and CDR2 sequences are SQVTM and ANQGSEA. The germline V and J ends were trimmed by 5 bases and 4 bases, with 7 bases remaining between them. CDR3 size: 11 residues. CDR3 sequence: CSVLRADTQYF. CDR3 DNA sequence: TGCAGCGTTCTCAGGGCAGATACGCAGTATTTT.

This clone was recorded only once. The chain has TRBV4-2 and TRBJ1-2; no clear D gene. CDR3 length: 14 residues. The germline V gene encodes CDR1 LGHNA and CDR2 YNFKEQ. V was clipped by 0 bases and J by 2 bases, with 7 bases between them. CDR3 DNA: TGTGCCAGCAGCCAAGACAGGCTGAACTATGGCTACACCTTC. This translates into CASSQDRLNYGYTF.

This clone was counted a single time. The chain joins TRBV7-9 to TRBJ2-5; D call uncertain. The end of the DNA fits TRBJ2-7 better, so the J call may be wrong. Per the germline V gene, CDR1 is SEHNR and CDR2 is FQNEAQ (reference sequence). CDR3 length: 12 residues. The CDR3 nucleotides read TGTGCCAGCAGCTTTTCCCGGTACGAGCAGTACTTC. As protein: CASSFSRYEQYF.

The V gene is TRBV7-9, the J gene TRBJ1-1, with D perhaps TRBD1 (6 bases). The CDR3 has 19 residues. Trimming shortened V by 4 bases and J by 0 bases, and 24 bases separated the two germline ends. Germline CDR1 is SEHNR and CDR2 is FQNEAQ (reference sequence). CDR3 sequence (DNA): TGTGCCAGCAGCTCACTCGGGTATTCGGGGGGCCCCATGAACACTGAAGCTTTCTTT. Protein sequence: CASSSLGYSGGPMNTEAFF. Full variable domain (rest looked up from reference TRBV7-9 and TRBJ1-1): DTGVSQNPRHKITKRGQNVTFRCDPISEHNRLYWYRQTLGQGPEFLTYFQNEAQLEKSRLLSDRFSAERPKGSFSTLEIQRTEQGDSAMYLCASSSLGYSGGPMNTEAFFGQGTRLTVV.